The clone carrying this TCR beta chain appeared a few times. This record comes from a study of CD8+ T cells in alopecia areata. Study-level background: Tofacitinib continued for 6 to 18 months and was then withheld for 6 months.

Sequencing templates came from extracted RNA that was reverse transcribed into cDNA. Data came from immunoSEQ multiplex PCR; TCRdb stores just in-frame clones and leaves some out. This table holds about 210,000 clones, around 57% found once. Treatment noted: oral pan-JAK inhibitor, 5-10 mg twice daily. With 7 bases removed from V and 5 bases from J, the gap between germline ends came to 11 bases. The length of the CDR3 is 11 residues. Looked up from germline, CDR1 is SQVTM and CDR2 is ANQGSEA. The clonotype was recovered from a human donor with alopecia areata. The chain joins TRBV29-1 to TRBJ2-5, with a possible D match to TRBD1 (6 bases). This specimen was CD4+ T cells sorted from blood, taken at week 4, from a patient treated with tofacitinib. CDR3 sequence: CSGGRGETQYF. CDR3 coding DNA: TGCAGCGGGGGGCGTGGTGAGACCCAGTACTTC. The whole variable domain, remainder taken from reference TRBV29-1 and TRBJ2-5, is SAVISQKPSRDICQRGTSLTIQCQVDSQVTMMFWYRQQPGQSLTLIATANQGSEATYESGFVIDKFPISRPNLTFSTLTVSNMSPEDSSIYLCSGGRGETQYFGPGTRLLVL.